Listed here are 19 T cell receptor beta chains from one sample, sequenced in a study of cytomegalovirus exposure and HLA in healthy donors. The PCR employed 60 Vbeta primers together with 13 Jbeta primers. Using immunoSEQ multiplex PCR, the repertoire was profiled, and TCRdb retains in-frame clones only, with some absent. The table shows around 140,000 clones, with 80% occurring only once. Sequenced input: PBMCs. The receptors originated from a man aged 50 to 59 in good health and CMV-seronegative.

This chain joins TRBV5-1 and TRBJ2-3; 13 nucleotides line up with TRBD2. V was pared by 3 bases and J by 3 bases, with 7 bases of the junction left unmatched. CDR3 length equals 17 residues. CDR1 SGHRS and CDR2 YFSETQ come from the germline V gene. Here the CDR3 reads CASSSQSTSGGTDTQYF. The CDR3 DNA sequence: TGCGCCAGCAGCTCGCAGTCGACTAGCGGGGGGACAGATACGCAGTATTTT.

This clone was found once. CDR3 sequence (DNA): TGTGCCAGCACCCAGGGGGCAAGAAATGAAAAACTGTTTTTT. It codes for CASTQGARNEKLFF. The chain combines TRBV28 with TRBJ1-4; 8 positions agree with TRBD1. The CDR3 totals 14 residues. CDR1 is MDHEN and CDR2 is SYDVKM in the germline V gene. Losses at the gene ends were 7 bases for V and 5 bases for J; bases not matched to a gene: 6.

The chain recombines TRBV28 with TRBJ2-7, with 15 bases that match TRBD2. The CDR3 totals 19 residues. CDR1 MDHEN and CDR2 SYDVKM come from the germline V gene. The trim removed 4 bases at V and 1 base at J, leaving 11 bases unmatched. The CDR3: CASSSYGLAGGRLSYEQYF. Here the CDR3 DNA reads TGTGCCAGCAGTTCCTACGGACTAGCGGGGGGGCGTCTATCCTACGAGCAGTACTTC.

This chain uses TRBV7-3 with TRBJ2-6; no firm D call. V was pared by 5 bases and J by 0 bases, with 5 bases between. The germline gives CDR1 SGHTA, CDR2 FQGTGA. This CDR3 is 14 amino acids long. In nucleotides, the CDR3 is TGTGCCAGCAGCCAAATCTCTGGGGCCAACGTCCTGACTTTC. It is translated as CASSQISGANVLTF.

In its sample, this clone was seen once. This chain joins TRBV5-8 and TRBJ2-3, with 7 positions matching TRBD1. Germline assignment: CDR1 SGHTS and CDR2 YDEGEE. Trimming at V came to 5 bases and at J to 0 bases, leaving 12 bases not matched to a gene. The CDR3 spans 17 residues. Written as DNA, the CDR3 is TGTGCCAGCAGAAACACCGGGACAGATTATAGCACAGATACGCAGTATTTT. It codes for CASRNTGTDYSTDTQYF.

The gene calls are TRBV10-1 and TRBJ2-7, with TRBD1 identical over 10 bases. Germline assignment: CDR1 WNHNN and CDR2 SYGVQD (reference sequence). The CDR3 extends over 16 amino acids. With 3 bases clipped from V and 0 bases from J, the junction kept 5 bases outside the gene matches. The DNA for the CDR3 is TGCGCCAGCAGTGAAGGGACAGGGGCCTGCTCCTACGAGCAGTACTTC. Encoded protein: CASSEGTGACSYEQYF.

This clone was detected once. The chain has TRBV9 and TRBJ2-7; D may be TRBD1 (6 bases). Germline lookup yields CDR1 SGDLS and CDR2 YYNGEE. The length of the CDR3 is 13 residues. Trimming stripped 3 bases from V and 5 bases from J, with 12 bases between. CDR3 amino acids: CASSARPGDEQYF. The DNA for the CDR3 is TGTGCCAGCAGCGCCCGCCCAGGGGACGAGCAGTACTTC.

V gene TRBV5-4 combines with J gene TRBJ1-1; no firm D call. V was cut by 3 bases and J by 4 bases, with 13 bases left in between. CDR1 and CDR2 (germline): SGHNT, YYREEE (reference sequence). The length of the CDR3 is 14 residues. The CDR3 here is CASSSQVEGTEAFF. The CDR3 coding sequence is TGTGCCAGCAGCTCTCAGGTTGAGGGCACTGAAGCTTTCTTT.

This rearrangement joins TRBV7-9 to TRBJ1-1, with D possibly being TRBD1 (5 bases). This CDR3 has 14 residues. Trimming cost V 3 bases and J 5 bases, with 13 bases left between them. Germline V gene data show CDR1 as SEHNR and CDR2 as FQNEAQ (reference sequence). CDR3 coding DNA: TGTGCCAGCAGCTTTGCGGGGCGGGGGACTGAAGCTTTCTTT. Its protein product is CASSFAGRGTEAFF.

The chain links TRBV2 to TRBJ1-4; TRBD1 agrees at 9 bases. CDR3 length: 18 residues. Germline V lookup: CDR1 SNHLY, CDR2 FYNNEI. V gave up 4 bases and J gave up 8 bases; unmatched junction bases: 17. DNA for the CDR3: TGTGCCAGCAGTGGAGGGACAGGGACTTGGTCTGGGGTGGAAAAACTGTTTTTT. This sequence encodes CASSGGTGTWSGVEKLFF.

The J gene is TRBJ2-1, the V gene TRBV9; D is uncertain. V was clipped by 0 bases and J by 6 bases, with 13 bases between them. Germline loops: CDR1 SGDLS, CDR2 YYNGEE. The CDR3 spans 15 residues. CDR3 protein: CASSVAGRPSNEQFF. The CDR3 DNA is TGTGCCAGCAGCGTAGCGGGTAGGCCTTCCAATGAGCAGTTCTTC.

The chain uses TRBV2 and TRBJ2-3; 9 bases agree with TRBD2. This CDR3 has 14 residues. Germline CDR1 is SNHLY and CDR2 is FYNNEI. The junction had 6 bases not matched to a gene; V was cut back by 7 bases and J by 4 bases. The DNA for the CDR3 is TGTGCCAGCAATCGAGCGGGGGGTTCAGATACGCAGTATTTT. This sequence encodes CASNRAGGSDTQYF.

This chain links TRBV2 with TRBJ1-5; D might be TRBD1 (5 bases). Germline V CDR1 and CDR2: SNHLY, FYNNEI. The CDR3 has 14 residues. With 4 bases removed from V and 1 base from J, the gap between germline ends came to 8 bases. As DNA, the CDR3 is TGTGCCAGCAGTGTACAGGCGAGCAATCAGCCCCAGCATTTT. It specifies CASSVQASNQPQHF.

The chain uses TRBV2 and TRBJ2-2; TRBD1 aligns across 7 bases. In germline, CDR1 is SNHLY, CDR2 FYNNEI. V dropped 5 bases and J dropped 6; count of bases not matched to a gene: 12. This CDR3 has 16 amino acids. The CDR3 DNA is TGTGCCAGCAGTACATTGACCGCGACAGGGTCCGGGGAGCTGTTTTTT. This translates into CASSTLTATGSGELFF.

The chain combines TRBV5-8 with TRBJ1-2, with 10 bases lining up with TRBD1. This CDR3 spans 16 amino acids. Germline CDR1 is SGHTS and CDR2 is YDEGEE. V shed 4 bases, J shed 2 bases, and the junction held 8 bases outside the gene matches. The CDR3 DNA reads TGTGCCAGCAGCCTGGGGACAGGGGCGGCGAACTATGGCTACACCTTC. Translation: CASSLGTGAANYGYTF.

The rearrangement uses TRBV5-8 and TRBJ1-2; tentatively, D is TRBD1 (6 bases). Germline V gene lookup returns CDR1 SGHTS and CDR2 YDEGEE. V dropped 0 bases and J dropped 2 bases, with 11 bases sitting between them. CDR3 length: 15 residues. The CDR3 spells CASSLDRRGNYGYTF. As DNA, the CDR3 is TGTGCCAGCAGCTTGGATCGCAGGGGCAACTATGGCTACACCTTC.

This chain connects TRBV28 to TRBJ1-1; D may be TRBD1 (5 bases). The V end lost 2 bases, the J end lost 5 bases, and 6 bases lay between the germline ends. The germline CDR1 and CDR2 sequences are MDHEN and SYDVKM. This CDR3 region has 12 residues. The DNA of the CDR3 is TGTGCCAGCAGTTTACGACAGACTGAAGCTTTCTTT. It translates to CASSLRQTEAFF. Based on the CDR3 plus reference TRBV28 and TRBJ1-1, the full variable domain is DVKVTQSSRYLVKRTGEKVFLECVQDMDHENMFWYRQDPGLGLRLIYFSYDVKMKEKGDIPEGYSVSREKKERFSLILESASTNQTSMYLCASSLRQTEAFFGQGTRLTVV.

Only a few counts were recorded for this clone. This rearrangement joins TRBV18 to TRBJ2-7; 9 positions agree with TRBD1. The germline CDR1 and CDR2 sequences are KGHSH and LQKENI. The junction had 9 bases not matched to a gene; V was cut back by 6 bases and J by 6 bases. CDR3 length equals 14 residues. CDR3 region: CASSPGQGLVEQYF. DNA for the CDR3: TGTGCCAGCTCCCCGGGACAGGGATTAGTCGAGCAGTACTTC.

This chain links TRBV25-1 with TRBJ1-4; 7 bases align to TRBD1. The CDR3 contains 13 residues. V lost 6 bases to trimming and J lost 3 bases; unmatched junction nucleotides: 1. Germline V gene lookup returns CDR1 MGHDK and CDR2 SYGVNS. CDR3 DNA: TGTGCCAGCAGCCAGGGGGCTAATGAAAAACTGTTTTTT. Its protein product is CASSQGANEKLFF.